The source of this TCR beta chain is a study of T-cell memory formation after mild COVID-19. Findings and limits, study-wide: The study found contracting CD4+ clones mainly in CM and EM and contracting CD8+ clones in EMRA. Clones contracting across day 15 to 85 had a balanced CD4/CD8 profile; later expanding clones leaned CD4+. Pre-infection memory harbored some responding clones, suggesting cross-reactive memory joined.

The V gene lost 1 base and the J gene lost 6 bases, with 18 bases spanning the gap. The germline CDR1 and CDR2 sequences are MGHRA and YSYEKL. The CDR3 runs to 16 residues. 5'RACE, which relied on constant-segment primers, yielded TCR alpha and TCR beta cDNA libraries carrying sample barcodes and UMIs. TCRdb analysed the 5' RACE reads with MiXCR anew, one entry per CDR3 protein. The repertoire holds a few hundred thousand distinct CDR3 sequences, with 20% to 25% as singletons. This clonotype was detected ten times or more. As yet, its antigen is unknown. The clonotype comes from an adult woman who had mild COVID-19 (a few samples of this study predate the infection). Cell type and time point are not known. The specimen sequenced was PBMCs or a T cell subset sorted from them (not recorded which). The rearrangement links TRBV4-1 to TRBJ1-2, with D unclear. This CDR3 is CASSQAASPLTDGYTF. CDR3 in DNA: TGCGCCAGCAGCCAAGCTGCAAGCCCCCTTACCGATGGCTACACCTTC.